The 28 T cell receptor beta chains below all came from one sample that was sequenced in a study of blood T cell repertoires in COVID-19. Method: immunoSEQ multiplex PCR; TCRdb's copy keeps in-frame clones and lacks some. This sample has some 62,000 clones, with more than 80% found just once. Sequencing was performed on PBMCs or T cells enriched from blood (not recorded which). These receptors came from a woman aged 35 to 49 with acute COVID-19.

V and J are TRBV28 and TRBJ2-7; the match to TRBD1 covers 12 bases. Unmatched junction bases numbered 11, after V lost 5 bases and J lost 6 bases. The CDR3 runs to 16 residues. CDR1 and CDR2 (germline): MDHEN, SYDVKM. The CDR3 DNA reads TGTGCCAGCAGTCGTCCCGGGACAGGGGGCCGGGGCGAGCAGTACTTC. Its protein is CASSRPGTGGRGEQYF.

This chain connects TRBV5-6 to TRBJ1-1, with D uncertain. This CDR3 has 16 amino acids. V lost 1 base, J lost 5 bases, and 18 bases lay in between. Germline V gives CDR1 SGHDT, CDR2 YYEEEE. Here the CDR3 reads CASSLRAGGRGTEAFF. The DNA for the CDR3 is TGTGCCAGCAGCTTGCGGGCGGGAGGCCGGGGTACTGAAGCTTTCTTT.

The CDR3 nucleotides are TGTGCCAGCAGCTTATCCTCTGAAGCTTTCTTT. Its protein is CASSLSSEAFF. The gene calls are TRBV7-9 and TRBJ1-1, with no clear D. Trimming pared 2 bases from V and 6 bases from J, leaving 4 bases between. Germline lookup yields CDR1 SEHNR and CDR2 FQNEAQ (reference sequence). There are 11 residues in the CDR3.

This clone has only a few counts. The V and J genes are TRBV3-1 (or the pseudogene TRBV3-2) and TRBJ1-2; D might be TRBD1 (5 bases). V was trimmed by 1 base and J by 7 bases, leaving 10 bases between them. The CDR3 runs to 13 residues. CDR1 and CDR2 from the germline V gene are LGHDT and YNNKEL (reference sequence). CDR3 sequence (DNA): TGTGCCAGCAGCCAAGGTGGCGGGGCTGGCTACACCTTC. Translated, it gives CASSQGGGAGYTF.

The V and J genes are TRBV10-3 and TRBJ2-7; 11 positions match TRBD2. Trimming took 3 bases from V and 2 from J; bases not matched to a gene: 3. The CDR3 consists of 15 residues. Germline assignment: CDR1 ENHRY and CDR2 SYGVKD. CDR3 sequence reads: CAISDSGRAPYEQYF. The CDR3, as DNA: TGTGCCATCAGTGATAGCGGGAGGGCCCCCTACGAGCAGTACTTC.

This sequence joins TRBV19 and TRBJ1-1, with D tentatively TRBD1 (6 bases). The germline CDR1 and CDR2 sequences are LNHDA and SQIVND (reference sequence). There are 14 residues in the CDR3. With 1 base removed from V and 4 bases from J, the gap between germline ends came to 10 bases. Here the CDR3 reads CASSIGGTLTEAFF. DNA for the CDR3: TGTGCCAGTAGTATAGGGGGGACACTCACTGAAGCTTTCTTT.

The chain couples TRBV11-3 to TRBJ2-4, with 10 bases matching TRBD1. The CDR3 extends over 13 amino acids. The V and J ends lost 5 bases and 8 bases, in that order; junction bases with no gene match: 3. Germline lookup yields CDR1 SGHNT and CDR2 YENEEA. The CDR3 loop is CASSGDRGHIQYF. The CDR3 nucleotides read TGTGCCAGCAGCGGGGACAGGGGTCACATTCAGTACTTC.

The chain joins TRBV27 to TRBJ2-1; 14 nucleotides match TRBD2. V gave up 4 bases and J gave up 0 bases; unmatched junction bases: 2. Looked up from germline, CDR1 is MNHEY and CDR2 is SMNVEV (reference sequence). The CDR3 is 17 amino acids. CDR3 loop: CASSWTSGGSSYNEQFF. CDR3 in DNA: TGTGCCAGCAGTTGGACTAGCGGGGGGAGCTCCTACAATGAGCAGTTCTTC.

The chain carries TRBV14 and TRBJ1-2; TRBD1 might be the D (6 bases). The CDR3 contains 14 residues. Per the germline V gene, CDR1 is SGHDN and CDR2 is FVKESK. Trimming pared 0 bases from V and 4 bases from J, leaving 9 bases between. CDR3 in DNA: TGTGCCAGCAGCCAAGATGGACAGATCTATGGCTACACCTTC. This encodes CASSQDGQIYGYTF.

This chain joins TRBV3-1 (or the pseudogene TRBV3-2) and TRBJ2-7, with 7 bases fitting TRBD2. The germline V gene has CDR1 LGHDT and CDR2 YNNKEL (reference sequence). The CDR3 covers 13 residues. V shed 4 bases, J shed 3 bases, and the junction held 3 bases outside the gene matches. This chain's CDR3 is CASSRRENYEQYF. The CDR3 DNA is TGTGCCAGCAGCCGGCGGGAGAACTACGAGCAGTACTTC.

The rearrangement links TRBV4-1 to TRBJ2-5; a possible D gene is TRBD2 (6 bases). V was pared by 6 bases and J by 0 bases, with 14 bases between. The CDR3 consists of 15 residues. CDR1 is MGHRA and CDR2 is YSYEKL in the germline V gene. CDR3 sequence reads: CASRLGGGDQETQYF. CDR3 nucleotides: TGCGCCAGCAGGCTCGGAGGAGGGGACCAAGAGACCCAGTACTTC.

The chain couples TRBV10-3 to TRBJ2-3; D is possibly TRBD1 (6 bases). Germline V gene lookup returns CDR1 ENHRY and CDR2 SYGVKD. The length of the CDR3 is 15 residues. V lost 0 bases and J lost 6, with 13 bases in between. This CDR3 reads CAISESGTISDTQYF. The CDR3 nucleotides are TGTGCCATCAGTGAGTCCGGGACAATCTCCGATACGCAGTATTTT.

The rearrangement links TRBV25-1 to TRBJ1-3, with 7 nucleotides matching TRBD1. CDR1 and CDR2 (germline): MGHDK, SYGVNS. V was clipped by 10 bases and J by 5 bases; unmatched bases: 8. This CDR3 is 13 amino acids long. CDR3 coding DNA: TGTGCCATCCAAGACAGGGACCGAAACACCATATATTTT. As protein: CAIQDRDRNTIYF.

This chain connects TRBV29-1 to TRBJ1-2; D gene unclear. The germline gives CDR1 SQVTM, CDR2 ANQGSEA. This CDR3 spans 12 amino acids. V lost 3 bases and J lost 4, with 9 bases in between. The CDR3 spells CSVDETGYGYTF. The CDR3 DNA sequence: TGCAGCGTTGACGAAACCGGCTATGGCTACACCTTC.

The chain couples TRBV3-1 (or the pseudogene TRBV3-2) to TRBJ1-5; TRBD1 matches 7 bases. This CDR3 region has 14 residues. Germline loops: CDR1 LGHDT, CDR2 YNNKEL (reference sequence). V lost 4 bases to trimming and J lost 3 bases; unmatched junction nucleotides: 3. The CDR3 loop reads CASSRDSNNQPQHF. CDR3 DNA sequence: TGTGCCAGCAGCCGGGACAGCAACAATCAGCCCCAGCATTTT.

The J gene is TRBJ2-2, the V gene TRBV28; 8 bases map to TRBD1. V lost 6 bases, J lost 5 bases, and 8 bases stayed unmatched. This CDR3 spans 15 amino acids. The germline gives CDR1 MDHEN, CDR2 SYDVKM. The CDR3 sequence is CASRTRGLKTGELFF. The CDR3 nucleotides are TGTGCCAGCAGAACCAGGGGGCTCAAGACCGGGGAGCTGTTTTTT.

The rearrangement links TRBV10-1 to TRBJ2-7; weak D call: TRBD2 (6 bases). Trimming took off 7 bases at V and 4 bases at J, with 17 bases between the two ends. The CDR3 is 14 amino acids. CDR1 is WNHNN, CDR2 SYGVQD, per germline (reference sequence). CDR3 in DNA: TGCGCCAGCACCTTTAGGCAGGAGGGGTACGAGCAGTACTTC. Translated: CASTFRQEGYEQYF.

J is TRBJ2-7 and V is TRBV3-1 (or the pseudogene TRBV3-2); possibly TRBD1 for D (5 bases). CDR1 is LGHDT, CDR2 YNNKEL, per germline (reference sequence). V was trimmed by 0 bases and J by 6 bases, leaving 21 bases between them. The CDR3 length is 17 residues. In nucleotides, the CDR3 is TGTGCCAGCAGCCAAGACGGGCCCGTGGGGCAGGGTTTCGAGCAGTACTTC. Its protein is CASSQDGPVGQGFEQYF.

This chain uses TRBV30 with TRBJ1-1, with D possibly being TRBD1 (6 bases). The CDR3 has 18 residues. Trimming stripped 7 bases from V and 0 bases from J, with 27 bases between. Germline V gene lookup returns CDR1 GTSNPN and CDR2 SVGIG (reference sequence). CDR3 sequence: CASTLGAGQIDMNTEAFF. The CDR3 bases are TGTGCCTCCACCTTGGGGGCAGGCCAAATTGATATGAACACTGAAGCTTTCTTT.

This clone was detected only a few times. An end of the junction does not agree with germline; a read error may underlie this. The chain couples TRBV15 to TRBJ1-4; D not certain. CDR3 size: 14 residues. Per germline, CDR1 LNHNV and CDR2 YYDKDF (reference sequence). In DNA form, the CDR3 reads TGTGCCACCAGCCGAGATCAAACGGGAGAAAAACTGTTTTTT. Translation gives CATSRDQTGEKLFF.

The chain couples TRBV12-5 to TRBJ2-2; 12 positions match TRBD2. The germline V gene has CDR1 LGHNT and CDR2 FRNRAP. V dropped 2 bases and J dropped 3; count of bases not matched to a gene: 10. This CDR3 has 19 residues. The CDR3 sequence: CASGLFWRTSGNHTGELFF. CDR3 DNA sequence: TGTGCTAGTGGTTTGTTTTGGAGGACTAGCGGGAATCACACCGGGGAGCTGTTTTTT.

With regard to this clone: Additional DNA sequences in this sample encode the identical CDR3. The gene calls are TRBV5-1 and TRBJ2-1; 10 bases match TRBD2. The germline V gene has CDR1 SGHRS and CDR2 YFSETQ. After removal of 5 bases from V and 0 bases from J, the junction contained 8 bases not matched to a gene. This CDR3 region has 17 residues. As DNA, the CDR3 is TGCGCCAGCAGTCGGGAGGCTAGCGGGAGCTCCTACAATGAGCAGTTCTTC. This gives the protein CASSREASGSSYNEQFF.

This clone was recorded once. CDR3 DNA sequence: TGTGCCAGCAGCACCGGAGGGGCTGAAGCTTTCTTT. Its protein product is CASSTGGAEAFF. J is TRBJ1-1 and V is TRBV7-6; TRBD1 might be the D (5 bases). Germline lookup yields CDR1 SGHVS and CDR2 FNYEAQ. V was cut by 5 bases and J by 6 bases, with 10 bases left in between. This CDR3 has 12 residues.

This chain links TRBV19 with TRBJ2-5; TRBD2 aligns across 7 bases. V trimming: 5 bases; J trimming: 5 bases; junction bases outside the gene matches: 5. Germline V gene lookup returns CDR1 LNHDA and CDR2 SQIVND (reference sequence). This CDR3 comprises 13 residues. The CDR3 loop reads CASSDTSDETQYF. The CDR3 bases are TGTGCCAGTAGTGACACTAGCGACGAGACCCAGTACTTC.

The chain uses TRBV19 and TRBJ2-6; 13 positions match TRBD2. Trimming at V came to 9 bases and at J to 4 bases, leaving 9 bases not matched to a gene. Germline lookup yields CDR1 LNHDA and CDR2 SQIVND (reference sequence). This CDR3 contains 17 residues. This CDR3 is CASGLAGANLGANVLTF. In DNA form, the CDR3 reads TGTGCCAGCGGACTAGCGGGAGCGAATTTGGGGGCCAACGTCCTGACTTTC.

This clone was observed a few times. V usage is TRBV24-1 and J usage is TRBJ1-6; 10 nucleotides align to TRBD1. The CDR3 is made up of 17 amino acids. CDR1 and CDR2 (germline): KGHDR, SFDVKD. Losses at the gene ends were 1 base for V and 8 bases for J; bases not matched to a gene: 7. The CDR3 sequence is CATSDLGGGTGDSPLHF. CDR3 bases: TGTGCCACCAGTGATTTAGGGGGGGGGACAGGGGATTCACCCCTCCACTTT.

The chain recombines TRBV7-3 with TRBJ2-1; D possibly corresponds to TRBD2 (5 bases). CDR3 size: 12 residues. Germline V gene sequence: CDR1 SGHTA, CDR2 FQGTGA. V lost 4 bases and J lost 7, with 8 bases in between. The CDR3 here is CASSSLENEQFF. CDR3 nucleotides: TGTGCCAGCAGCTCACTAGAGAATGAGCAGTTCTTC.

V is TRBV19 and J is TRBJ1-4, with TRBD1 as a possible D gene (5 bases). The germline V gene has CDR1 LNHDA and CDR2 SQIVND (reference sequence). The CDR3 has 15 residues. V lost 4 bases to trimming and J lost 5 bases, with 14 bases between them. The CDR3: CASSTPKGLNEKLFF. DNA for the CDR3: TGTGCCAGTAGTACTCCTAAGGGGTTAAATGAAAAACTGTTTTTT.